A single TCR beta chain is shown here with its context. The data originate from a study of blood T cells in healthy people across ages. For the second PCR, which ran for about 7 to 11 cycles, a sample-barcoded 5' primer and a J-beta primer mix were used. Every cDNA molecule carried a tag from a template-switch adaptor bearing 12 random nucleotides. TCRdb reprocessed the 5' RACE reads via MiXCR and lists one record per CDR3 protein. The sample lists some 760,000 distinct CDR3 sequences, around a quarter seen once, with more than 7.5% in the top ten. The CDR3 totals 15 residues. J was trimmed by 2 bases and V by 7 bases; bases with no gene match: 10. Healthy Caucasian individuals from Russia aged roughly 6 to 90 served as donors. The authors isolated at least 7 million PBMCs per sample. This sample also belongs to another study, concerning T cells of mothers and their children. This second study says: Six children and their three healthy Caucasian mothers were the donors.

This clonotype originated in a boy younger than 18 in good health. Sequencing was performed on blood. This chain joins TRBV12-3 or TRBV12-4 and TRBJ1-2; 7 bases fit TRBD1. The CDR3 is CASTLDRPKNYGYTF. The DNA for the CDR3 is TGTGCCAGCACCCTGGACAGGCCGAAGAACTATGGCTACACCTTC.